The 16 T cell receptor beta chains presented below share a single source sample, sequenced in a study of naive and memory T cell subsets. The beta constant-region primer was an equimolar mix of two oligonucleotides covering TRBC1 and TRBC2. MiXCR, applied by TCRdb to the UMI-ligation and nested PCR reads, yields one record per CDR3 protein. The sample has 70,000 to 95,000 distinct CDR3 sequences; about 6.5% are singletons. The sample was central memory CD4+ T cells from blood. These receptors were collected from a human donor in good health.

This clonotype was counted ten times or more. DNA for the CDR3: TGTGCCAGCAGTTTAGGGGGGGGCCCAGATACGCAGTATTTT. Residues: CASSLGGGPDTQYF. The rearrangement links TRBV12-3 or TRBV12-4 to TRBJ2-3, with D maybe TRBD2 (7 bases). CDR3 length: 14 residues. Trimming took off 1 base at V and 4 bases at J, with 9 bases between the two ends.

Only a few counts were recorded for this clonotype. CDR3 region: CASSGYRDFSYNEQFF. DNA for the CDR3: TGTGCCAGCAGCGGCTACCGGGATTTCTCCTACAATGAGCAGTTCTTC. The chain recombines TRBV5-4 with TRBJ2-1, with a weak D call TRBD2 (5 bases). The germline V and J ends were trimmed by 4 bases and 0 bases, with 14 bases remaining between them. The CDR3 runs to 16 residues. The germline gives CDR1 SGHNT, CDR2 YYREEE (reference sequence).

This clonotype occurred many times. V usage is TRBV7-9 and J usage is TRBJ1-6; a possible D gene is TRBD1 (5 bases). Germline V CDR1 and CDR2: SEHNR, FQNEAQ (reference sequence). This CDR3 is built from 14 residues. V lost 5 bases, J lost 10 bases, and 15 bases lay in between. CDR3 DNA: TGTGCCAGCAGCCCCGAACGCGGGACCTCACCCCTCCACTTT. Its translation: CASSPERGTSPLHF.

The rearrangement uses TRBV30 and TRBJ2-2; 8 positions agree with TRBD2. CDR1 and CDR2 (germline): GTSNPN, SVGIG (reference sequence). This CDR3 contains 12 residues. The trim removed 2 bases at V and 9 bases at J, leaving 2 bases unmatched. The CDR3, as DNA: TGTGCCTGGAGTACGGGGGGGAGGGAGCTGTTTTTT. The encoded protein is CAWSTGGRELFF.

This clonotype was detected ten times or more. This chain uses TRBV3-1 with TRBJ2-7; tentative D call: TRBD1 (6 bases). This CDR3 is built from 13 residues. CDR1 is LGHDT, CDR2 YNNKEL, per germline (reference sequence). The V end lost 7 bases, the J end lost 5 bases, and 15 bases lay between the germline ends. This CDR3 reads CASIPGQAHEQYF. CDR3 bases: TGTGCCAGCATCCCGGGACAAGCCCACGAGCAGTACTTC.

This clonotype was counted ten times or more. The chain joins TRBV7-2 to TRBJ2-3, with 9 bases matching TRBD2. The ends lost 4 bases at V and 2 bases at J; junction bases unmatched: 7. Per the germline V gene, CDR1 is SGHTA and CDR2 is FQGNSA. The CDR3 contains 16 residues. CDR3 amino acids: CASSSKPGLATDTQYF. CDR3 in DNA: TGTGCCAGCAGCTCAAAACCGGGACTAGCCACAGATACGCAGTATTTT.

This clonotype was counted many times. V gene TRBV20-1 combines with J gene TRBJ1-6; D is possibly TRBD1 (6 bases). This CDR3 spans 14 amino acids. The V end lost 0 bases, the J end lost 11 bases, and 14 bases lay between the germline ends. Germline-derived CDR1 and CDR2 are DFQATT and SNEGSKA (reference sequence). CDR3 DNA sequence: TGCAGTGCTAGAGATAAACAGACAGGTCCACCCCTCCACTTT. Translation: CSARDKQTGPPLHF.

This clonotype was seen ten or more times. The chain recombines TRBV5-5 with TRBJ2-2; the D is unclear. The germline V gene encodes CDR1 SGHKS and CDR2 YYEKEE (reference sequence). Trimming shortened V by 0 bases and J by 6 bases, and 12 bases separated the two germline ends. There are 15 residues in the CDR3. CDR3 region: CASSLDSHSSGELFF. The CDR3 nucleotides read TGTGCCAGCAGCTTGGACAGTCACAGCTCCGGGGAGCTGTTTTTT.

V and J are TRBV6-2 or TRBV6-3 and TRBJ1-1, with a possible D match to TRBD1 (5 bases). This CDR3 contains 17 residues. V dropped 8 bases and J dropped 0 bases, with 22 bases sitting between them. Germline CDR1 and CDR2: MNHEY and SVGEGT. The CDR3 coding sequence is TGTGCCAGCCGCCGGGTTTCAGGGTTTCCTATGAACACTGAAGCTTTCTTT. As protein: CASRRVSGFPMNTEAFF.

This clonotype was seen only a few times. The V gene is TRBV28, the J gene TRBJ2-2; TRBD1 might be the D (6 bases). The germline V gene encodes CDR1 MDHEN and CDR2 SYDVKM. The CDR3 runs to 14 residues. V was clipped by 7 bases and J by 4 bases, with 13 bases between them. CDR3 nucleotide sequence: TGTGCCAGCAAGACAGGCTGGGCCACCGGGGAGCTGTTTTTT. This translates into CASKTGWATGELFF.

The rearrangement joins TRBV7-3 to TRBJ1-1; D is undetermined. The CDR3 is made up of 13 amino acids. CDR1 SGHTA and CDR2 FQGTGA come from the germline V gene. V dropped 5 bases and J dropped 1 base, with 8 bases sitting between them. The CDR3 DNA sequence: TGTGCCAGCAGCATTACACGGAACACTGAAGCTTTCTTT. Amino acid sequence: CASSITRNTEAFF.

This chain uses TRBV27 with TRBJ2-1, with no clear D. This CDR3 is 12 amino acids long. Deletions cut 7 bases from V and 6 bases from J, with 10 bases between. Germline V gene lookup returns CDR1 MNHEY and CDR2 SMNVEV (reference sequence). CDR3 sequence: CASTGPRNEQFF. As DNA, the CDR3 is TGTGCCAGCACAGGCCCCCGCAATGAGCAGTTCTTC.

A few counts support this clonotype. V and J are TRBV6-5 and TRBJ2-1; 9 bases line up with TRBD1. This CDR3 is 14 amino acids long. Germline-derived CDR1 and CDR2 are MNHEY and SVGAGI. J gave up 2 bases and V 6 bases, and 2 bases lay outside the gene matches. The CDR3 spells CASRGQGAYNEQFF. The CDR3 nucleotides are TGTGCCAGCAGGGGACAGGGCGCCTACAATGAGCAGTTCTTC.

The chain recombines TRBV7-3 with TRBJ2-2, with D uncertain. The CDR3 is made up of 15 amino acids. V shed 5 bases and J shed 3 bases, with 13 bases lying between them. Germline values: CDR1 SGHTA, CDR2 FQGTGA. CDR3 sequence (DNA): TGTGCCAGCAGCCCCTTGCCCGGGTACACCGGGGAGCTGTTTTTT. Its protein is CASSPLPGYTGELFF.

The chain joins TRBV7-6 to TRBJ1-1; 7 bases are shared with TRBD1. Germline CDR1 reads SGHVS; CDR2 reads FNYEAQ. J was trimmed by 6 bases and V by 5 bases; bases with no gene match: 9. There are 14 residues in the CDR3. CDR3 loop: CASSPTGLMAEAFF. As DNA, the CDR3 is TGTGCCAGCAGCCCGACAGGGTTGATGGCTGAAGCTTTCTTT.

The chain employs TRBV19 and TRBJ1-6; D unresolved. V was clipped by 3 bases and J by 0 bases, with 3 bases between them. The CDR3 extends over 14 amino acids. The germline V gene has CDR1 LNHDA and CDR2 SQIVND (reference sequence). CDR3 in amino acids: CASSMSSYNSPLHF. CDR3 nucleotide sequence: TGTGCCAGTAGTATGAGCTCCTATAATTCACCCCTCCACTTT.